This TCR beta chain appears in the sequencing data of a study of cytotoxic CD8 clonotypes in ibrutinib-treated CLL. Points from the study as a whole: Once treatment began, public clonotypes, which were uncommon, contracted or stayed stable.

In its sample, this clone was seen a few times. Its antigen is not identified. In germline, CDR1 is SGDLS, CDR2 YYNGEE. The CDR3 has 15 residues. V was pared by 5 bases and J by 0 bases, with 2 bases of the junction left unmatched. Method: immunoSEQ multiplex PCR; TCRdb's copy keeps in-frame clones and lacks some. Altogether roughly 250,000 clones are present, about three quarters being singletons, with the ten largest covering over 15%. The receptor was isolated from a human donor with chronic lymphocytic leukemia. The chain is built from TRBV9 and TRBJ2-7, with 13 bases lining up with TRBD2. Sequenced here: PBMCs, sampled after 24 months of ibrutinib treatment. The CDR3 DNA reads TGTGCCAGCAGTCGGACTAGCGGGAGCTCCTACGAGCAGTACTTC. Amino acids: CASSRTSGSSYEQYF.